The entry that follows covers one T cell receptor beta chain sequence. Its cognate antigen is unknown. This CDR3 region has 18 residues. The V gene's germline CDR1 is SQVTM and CDR2 ANQGSEA. Trimming cost V 4 bases and J 1 base, with 25 bases left between them. This specimen belongs to a study of CD8 T cells in Susac syndrome. Whole-study findings and limits: The number of individuals included in the study's TCR sequencing and HLA analysis was acknowledged as relatively small.

Random hexamers were used to reverse transcribe an amount of about 0.5 to 1 ug RNA. Amplification of TCR beta CDR3 used immunoSEQ multiplex PCR across 54 Vbeta and 13 Jbeta. TCRdb re-called the immunoSEQ multiplex PCR reads through MiXCR, storing one row per CDR3 protein. The profile shows about 300,000 distinct CDR3 sequences, roughly nine tenths of them singletons. The patients who served as multiple sclerosis controls were treatment-naive and had stable or active relapsing-remitting disease that fulfilled the revised McDonald criteria. Negative isolation yielded the CD8+ and CD4+ T cells, while FACS enriched the TEMRA cells.

This TCR was recovered from a human donor with multiple sclerosis. This chain uses TRBV29-1 with TRBJ1-1; a possible D gene is TRBD1 (6 bases). The sequenced sample was CD4+ T cells from PBMCs. Here the CDR3 reads CSVGPPERIGQSNTEAFF. The CDR3 coding sequence is TGCAGCGTTGGCCCCCCAGAGCGTATTGGACAGTCGAACACTGAAGCTTTCTTT.